Below, one T cell receptor beta chain is given with its context. The sample belongs to a study of T cell responses to AZD1222 COVID-19 vaccine. Study-wide context: Pooled samples include second doses given at about 4 or 12 weeks.

Unmatched junction bases numbered 14, after V lost 5 bases and J lost 11 bases. This CDR3 comprises 14 residues. Germline V gene sequence: CDR1 LNHDA, CDR2 SQIVND (reference sequence). Data came from immunoSEQ multiplex PCR; TCRdb stores just in-frame clones and leaves some out. Of about 150,000 clones in the sample, 91% are singletons; the top ten hold around 1.4%. This TCR derives from an adult in good health. The source material was peripheral blood, sampled on day 0 of AZD1222 vaccination. V and J are TRBV19 and TRBJ1-1; 7 bases fit TRBD1. CDR3 DNA sequence: TGTGCCAGTAGTCTCCCTGACAGGGTGTTGGGGGCTTTCTTT. Amino acids: CASSLPDRVLGAFF.